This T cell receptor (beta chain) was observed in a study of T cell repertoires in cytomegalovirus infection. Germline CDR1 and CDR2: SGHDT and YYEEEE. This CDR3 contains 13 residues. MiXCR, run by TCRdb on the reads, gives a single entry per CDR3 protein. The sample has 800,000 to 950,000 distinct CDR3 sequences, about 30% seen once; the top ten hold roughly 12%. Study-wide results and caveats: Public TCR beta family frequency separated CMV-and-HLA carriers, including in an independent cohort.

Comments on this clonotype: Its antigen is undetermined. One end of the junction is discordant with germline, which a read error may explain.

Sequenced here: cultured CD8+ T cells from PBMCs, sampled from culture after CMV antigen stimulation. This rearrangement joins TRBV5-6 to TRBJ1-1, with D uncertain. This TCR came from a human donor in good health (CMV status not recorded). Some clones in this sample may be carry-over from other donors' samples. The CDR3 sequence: CASSLGPTRQARF. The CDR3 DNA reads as TGTGCCAGCAGCTTAGGCCCTACCCGTCAGGCCCGCTTT.